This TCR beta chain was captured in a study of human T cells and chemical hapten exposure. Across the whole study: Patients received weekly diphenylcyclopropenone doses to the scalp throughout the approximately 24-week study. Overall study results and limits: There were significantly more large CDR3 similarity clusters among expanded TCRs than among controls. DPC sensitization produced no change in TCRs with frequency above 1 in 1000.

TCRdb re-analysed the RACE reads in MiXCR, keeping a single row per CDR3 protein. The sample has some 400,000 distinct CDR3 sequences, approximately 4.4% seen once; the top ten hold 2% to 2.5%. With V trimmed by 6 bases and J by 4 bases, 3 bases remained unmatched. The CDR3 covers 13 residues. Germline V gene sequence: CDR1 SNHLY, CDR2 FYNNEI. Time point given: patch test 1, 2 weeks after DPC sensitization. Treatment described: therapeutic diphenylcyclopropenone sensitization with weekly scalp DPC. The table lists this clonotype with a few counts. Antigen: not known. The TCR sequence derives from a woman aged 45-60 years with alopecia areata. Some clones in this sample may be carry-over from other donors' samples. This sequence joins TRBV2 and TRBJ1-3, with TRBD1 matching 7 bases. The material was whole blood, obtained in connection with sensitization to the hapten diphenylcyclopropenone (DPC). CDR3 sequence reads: CASRGTVGNTIYF. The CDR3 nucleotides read TGTGCCAGCAGAGGGACAGTCGGAAACACCATATATTTT.